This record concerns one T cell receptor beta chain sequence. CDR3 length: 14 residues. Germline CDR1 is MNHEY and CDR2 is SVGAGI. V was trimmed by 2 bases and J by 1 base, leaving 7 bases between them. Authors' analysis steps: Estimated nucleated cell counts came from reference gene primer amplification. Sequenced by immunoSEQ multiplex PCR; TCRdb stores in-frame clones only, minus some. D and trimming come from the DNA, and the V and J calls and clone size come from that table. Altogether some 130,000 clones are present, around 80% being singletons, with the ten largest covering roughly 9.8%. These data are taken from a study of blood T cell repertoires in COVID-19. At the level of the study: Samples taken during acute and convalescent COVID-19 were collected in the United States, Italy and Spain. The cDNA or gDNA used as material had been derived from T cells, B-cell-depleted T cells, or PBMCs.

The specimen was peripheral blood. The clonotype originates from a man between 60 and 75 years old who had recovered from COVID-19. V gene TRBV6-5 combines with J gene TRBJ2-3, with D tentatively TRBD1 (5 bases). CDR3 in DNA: TGTGCCAGCAGTTACCAAGGGGGCACAGATACGCAGTATTTT. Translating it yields CASSYQGGTDTQYF.